Detailed here is one TCR beta chain. Its specificity is not known. This sample stems from a study of siplizumab effects on memory and regulatory T cells. Study-wide results and limits: Greater diversity than memory cells seemed evident in naive T cells, which also appeared to be major alloresponse contributors.

Method: immunoSEQ multiplex PCR; TCRdb's copy keeps in-frame clones and lacks some. Of about 56,000 clones listed, around 97% are singletons. The receptor was isolated from a human donor in good health. Sequencing was done on a sample of naive CD8+ T cells sorted from blood.

The CDR3 DNA sequence: TGTGCCAGCAGCCAAGGGACTAGCGGGAGGCTGTACGACAATGAGCAGTTCTTC. This gives the protein CASSQGTSGRLYDNEQFF. The chain carries TRBV14 and TRBJ2-1; 14 bases fit TRBD2. CDR3 length equals 18 residues. CDR1 is SGHDN and CDR2 is FVKESK in the germline V gene. Germline trimming cut 1 base from V and 5 bases from J; bases unmatched to any gene: 7.